The entry below describes one T cell receptor beta chain. Its antigen is currently unknown. The entry originates in a study of T cell responses to AZD1222 COVID-19 vaccine. Whole-study findings and limits: When two AZD1222 doses had been given, Spike-specific TCR breadth and depth rose. Distributed over spike, vaccine-associated CD4 TCRs predominated at 160-218 and 743-854.

Germline V gene sequence: CDR1 LNHDA, CDR2 SQIVND (reference sequence). With 1 base removed from V and 1 base from J, the gap between germline ends came to 7 bases. The CDR3 has 14 amino acids. Sequencing used immunoSEQ multiplex PCR; TCRdb keeps in-frame clones, though not all of them. Counted here are tens of thousands of clones, about 87% occurring once; the ten biggest clones make up around 25%. The sequences come from peripheral blood, collected 28 days after the second AZD1222 dose. The chain employs TRBV19 and TRBJ1-1; D gene unclear. The source of this sequence is an adult who received the AZD1222 COVID-19 vaccine. CDR3 loop: CASSIVVSNTEAFF. The CDR3 DNA is TGTGCCAGTAGTATAGTTGTTTCGAACACTGAAGCTTTCTTT.